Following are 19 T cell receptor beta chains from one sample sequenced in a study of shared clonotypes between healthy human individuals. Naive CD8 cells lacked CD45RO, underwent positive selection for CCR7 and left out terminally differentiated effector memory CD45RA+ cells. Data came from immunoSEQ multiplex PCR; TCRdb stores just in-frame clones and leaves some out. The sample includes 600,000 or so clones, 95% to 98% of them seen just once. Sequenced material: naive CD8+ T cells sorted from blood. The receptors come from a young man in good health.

The CDR3 reads CASSITRAEELFF. In DNA form, the CDR3 reads TGTGCCAGCAGCATAACACGGGCGGAGGAGCTGTTTTTT. The V call is TRBV6-6, the J call TRBJ2-2, with D hard to call. Germline assignment: CDR1 MNHNY and CDR2 SVGAGI (reference sequence). The CDR3 has 13 amino acids. Trimming took 6 bases from V and 10 from J, leaving 15 bases between them.

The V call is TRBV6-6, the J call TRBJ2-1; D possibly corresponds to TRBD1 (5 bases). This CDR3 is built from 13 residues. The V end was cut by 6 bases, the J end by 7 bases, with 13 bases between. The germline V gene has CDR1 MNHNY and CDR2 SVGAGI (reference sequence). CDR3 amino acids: CASSFIGENEQFF. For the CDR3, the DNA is TGTGCCAGCAGCTTCATAGGGGAAAATGAGCAGTTCTTC.

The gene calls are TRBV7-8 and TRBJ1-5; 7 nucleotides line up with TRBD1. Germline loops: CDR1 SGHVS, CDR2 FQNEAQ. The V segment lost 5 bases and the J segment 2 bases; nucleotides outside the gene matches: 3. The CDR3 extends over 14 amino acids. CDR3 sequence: CASSDRVGNQPQHF. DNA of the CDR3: TGTGCCAGCAGCGACAGGGTAGGCAATCAGCCCCAGCATTTT. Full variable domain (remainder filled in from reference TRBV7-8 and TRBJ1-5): GAGVSQSPRYKVAKRGQDVALRCDPISGHVSLFWYQQALGQGPEFLTYFQNEAQLDKSGLPSDRFFAERPEGSVSTLKIQRTQQEDSAVYLCASSDRVGNQPQHFGDGTRLSIL.

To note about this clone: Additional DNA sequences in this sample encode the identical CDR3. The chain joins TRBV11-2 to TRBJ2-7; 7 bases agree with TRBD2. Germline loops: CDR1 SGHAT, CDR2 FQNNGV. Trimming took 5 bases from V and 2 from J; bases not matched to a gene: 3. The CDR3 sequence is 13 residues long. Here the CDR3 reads CASSPGLAYEQYF. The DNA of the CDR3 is TGTGCCAGCAGCCCCGGACTAGCCTACGAGCAGTACTTC.

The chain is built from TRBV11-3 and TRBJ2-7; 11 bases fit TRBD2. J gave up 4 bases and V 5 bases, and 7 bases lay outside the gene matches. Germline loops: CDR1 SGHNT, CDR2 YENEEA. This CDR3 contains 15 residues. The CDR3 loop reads CASSLPTSGTYEQYF. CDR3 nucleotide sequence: TGTGCCAGCAGCCTCCCGACTAGCGGGACTTACGAGCAGTACTTC.

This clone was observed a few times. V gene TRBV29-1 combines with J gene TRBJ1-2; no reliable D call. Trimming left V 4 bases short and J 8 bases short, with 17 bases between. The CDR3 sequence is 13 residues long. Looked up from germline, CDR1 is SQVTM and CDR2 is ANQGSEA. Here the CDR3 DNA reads TGCAGCGTTGGAGGCGTGCAGGTCCTCGGCTACACCTTC. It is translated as CSVGGVQVLGYTF.

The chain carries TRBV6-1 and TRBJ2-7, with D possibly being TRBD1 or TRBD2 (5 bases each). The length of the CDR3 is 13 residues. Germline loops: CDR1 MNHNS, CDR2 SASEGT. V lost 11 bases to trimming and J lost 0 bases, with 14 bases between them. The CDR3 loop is CAVHEGPSYEQYF. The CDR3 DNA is TGTGCCGTACACGAGGGGCCCTCCTACGAGCAGTACTTC.

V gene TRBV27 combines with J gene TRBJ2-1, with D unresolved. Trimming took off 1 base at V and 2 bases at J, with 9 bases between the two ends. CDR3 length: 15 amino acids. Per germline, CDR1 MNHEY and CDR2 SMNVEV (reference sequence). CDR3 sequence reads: CASSLFPGTYNEQFF. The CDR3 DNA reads TGTGCCAGCAGTTTATTTCCAGGCACCTACAATGAGCAGTTCTTC.

The CDR3 protein is CASRLGPVAEAYEQYF. The DNA of the CDR3 is TGTGCAAGTCGCTTAGGTCCGGTAGCGGAGGCATACGAGCAGTACTTC. The V gene is TRBV12-2, the J gene TRBJ2-7; whether TRBD2, the table's D call, matches the DNA was not checked. TRBV12-2 counts as a pseudogene. The CDR3 totals 16 residues.

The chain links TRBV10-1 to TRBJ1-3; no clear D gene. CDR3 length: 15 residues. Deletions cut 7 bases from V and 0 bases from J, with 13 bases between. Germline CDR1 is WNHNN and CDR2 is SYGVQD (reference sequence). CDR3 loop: CASNLTETSGNTIYF. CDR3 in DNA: TGCGCCAGCAATCTGACGGAGACCTCTGGAAACACCATATATTTT.

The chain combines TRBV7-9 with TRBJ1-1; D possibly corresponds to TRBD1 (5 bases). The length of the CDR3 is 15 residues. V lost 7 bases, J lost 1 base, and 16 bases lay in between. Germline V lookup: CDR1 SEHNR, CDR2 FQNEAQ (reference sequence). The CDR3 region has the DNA TGTGCCAGCACCCCCGACGGGGGGAGGAACACTGAAGCTTTCTTT. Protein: CASTPDGGRNTEAFF.

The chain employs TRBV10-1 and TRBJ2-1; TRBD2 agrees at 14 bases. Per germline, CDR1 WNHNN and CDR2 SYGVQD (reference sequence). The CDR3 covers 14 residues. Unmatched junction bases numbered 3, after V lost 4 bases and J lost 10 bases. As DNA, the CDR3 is TGCGCCAGCAGTGGGGGACTAGCGGGAGAGGAGCAGTTCTTC. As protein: CASSGGLAGEEQFF.

CDR3 sequence (DNA): TGTGCCAGCAACAATGCCCTAGCGGGAGTTGGCGAGCAGTACTTC. Protein product: CASNNALAGVGEQYF. V usage is TRBV7-9 and J usage is TRBJ2-7, with 10 nucleotides matching TRBD2. The CDR3 covers 15 residues. Trimming took 7 bases from V and 6 from J; bases not matched to a gene: 12. The germline V gene encodes CDR1 SEHNR and CDR2 FQNEAQ (reference sequence).

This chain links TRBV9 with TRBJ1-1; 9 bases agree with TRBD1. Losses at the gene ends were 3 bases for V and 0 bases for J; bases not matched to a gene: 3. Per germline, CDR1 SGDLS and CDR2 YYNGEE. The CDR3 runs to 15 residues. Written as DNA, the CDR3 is TGTGCCAGCAGCGCTAGACAGGGGGTGAACACTGAAGCTTTCTTT. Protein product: CASSARQGVNTEAFF.

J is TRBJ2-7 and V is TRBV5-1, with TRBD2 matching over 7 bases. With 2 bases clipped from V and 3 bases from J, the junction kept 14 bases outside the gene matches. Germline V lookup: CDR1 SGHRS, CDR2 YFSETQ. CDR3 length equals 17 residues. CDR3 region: CASSFLGPAGNRYEQYF. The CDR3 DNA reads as TGCGCCAGCAGCTTTCTAGGTCCAGCGGGGAACCGCTACGAGCAGTACTTC.

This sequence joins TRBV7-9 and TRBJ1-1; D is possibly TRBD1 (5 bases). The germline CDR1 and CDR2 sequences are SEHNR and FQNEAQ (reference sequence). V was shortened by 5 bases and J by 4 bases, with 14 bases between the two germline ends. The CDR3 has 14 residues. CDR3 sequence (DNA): TGTGCCAGCAGCCCCGTAATGGGGCCCACTGAAGCTTTCTTT. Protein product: CASSPVMGPTEAFF. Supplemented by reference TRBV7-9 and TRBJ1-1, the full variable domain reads DTGVSQNPRHKITKRGQNVTFRCDPISEHNRLYWYRQTLGQGPEFLTYFQNEAQLEKSRLLSDRFSAERPKGSFSTLEIQRTEQGDSAMYLCASSPVMGPTEAFFGQGTRLTVV.

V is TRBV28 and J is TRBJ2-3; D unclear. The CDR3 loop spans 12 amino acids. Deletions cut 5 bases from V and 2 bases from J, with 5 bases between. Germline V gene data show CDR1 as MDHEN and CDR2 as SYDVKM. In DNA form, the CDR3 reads TGTGCCAGCAGTCGTCTCACAGATACGCAGTATTTT. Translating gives CASSRLTDTQYF. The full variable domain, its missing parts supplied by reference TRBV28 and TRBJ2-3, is DVKVTQSSRYLVKRTGEKVFLECVQDMDHENMFWYRQDPGLGLRLIYFSYDVKMKEKGDIPEGYSVSREKKERFSLILESASTNQTSMYLCASSRLTDTQYFGPGTRLTVL.

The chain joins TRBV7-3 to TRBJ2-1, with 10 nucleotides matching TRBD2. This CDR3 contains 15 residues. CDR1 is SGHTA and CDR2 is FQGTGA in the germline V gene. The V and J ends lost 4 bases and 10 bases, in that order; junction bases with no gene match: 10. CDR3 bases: TGTGCCAGCAGCTCCCCCACTAGCGGGAACGACGAGCAGTTCTTC. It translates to CASSSPTSGNDEQFF.

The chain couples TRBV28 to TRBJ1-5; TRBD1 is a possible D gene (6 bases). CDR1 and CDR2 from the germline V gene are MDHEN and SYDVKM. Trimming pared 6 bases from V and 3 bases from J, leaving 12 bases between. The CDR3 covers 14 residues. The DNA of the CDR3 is TGTGCCAGCAGCAGCAGGGGAACCAATCAGCCCCAGCATTTT. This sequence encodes CASSSRGTNQPQHF.